Shown below are 2 T cell receptor beta chains from a single sample sequenced in a study of naive CD8 T cells in extremely preterm neonates. General study findings and limits: Preterm infants showed shorter CDR3s, fewer N additions and less trimming than older groups.

Their specific antigens are unknown. Extremely preterm births at about 22-28 weeks of gestation supplied the samples. Libraries were prepared by immunoSEQ multiplex PCR; TCRdb keeps only in-frame clonotypes and omits some of them. The top ten clones hold around 0.58% of a sample with thousands of clones, over 90% of them seen once. Sequencing input: naive CD8+ T cells from cord blood. The receptors shown here come from a boy who was born preterm.

The gene calls are TRBV29-1 and TRBJ1-2; 9 bases map to TRBD1. Germline V lookup: CDR1 SQVTM, CDR2 ANQGSEA. CDR3 length: 14 amino acids. Unmatched junction bases numbered 9, after V lost 6 bases and J lost 4 bases. The CDR3 region is CSVGPGQGSYGYTF. The CDR3 region has the DNA TGCAGCGTAGGTCCGGGACAGGGATCCTATGGCTACACCTTC.

CDR3 in DNA: TGTGCCAGCAGTGAGCTTACGGGAGCAGATACGCAGTATTTT. It is translated as CASSELTGADTQYF. The chain carries TRBV6-1 and TRBJ2-3; D possibly corresponds to TRBD2 (6 bases). This CDR3 has 14 residues. V lost 3 bases, J lost 4 bases, and 11 bases lay in between. Germline V gives CDR1 MNHNS, CDR2 SASEGT.